The 16 T cell receptor beta chains reported below all come from one sample, sequenced in a study of blood T cell repertoires in COVID-19. Assay used: immunoSEQ multiplex PCR; TCRdb lists only in-frame clones, some missing. The top ten clones hold about 1.9% of a sample with approximately 240,000 clones, 75% to 95% of them seen once. Specimen: PBMCs or T cells enriched from blood (not recorded which). The receptor set was obtained from a woman under 30 who had recovered from COVID-19.

The chain combines TRBV19 with TRBJ1-5; the D gene is possibly TRBD1 (5 bases). Germline V CDR1 and CDR2: LNHDA, SQIVND (reference sequence). The germline V and J ends were trimmed by 0 bases and 4 bases, with 10 bases remaining between them. This CDR3 contains 15 residues. The CDR3 sequence: CASSIERGTNQPQHF. The CDR3 bases are TGTGCCAGTAGTATAGAACGGGGGACTAATCAGCCCCAGCATTTT.

The rearrangement links TRBV18 to TRBJ1-2, with D unresolved. Trimming stripped 5 bases from V and 4 bases from J, with 17 bases between. Germline lookup yields CDR1 KGHSH and CDR2 LQKENI. This CDR3 spans 15 amino acids. The CDR3 spells CASSSERELGYGYTF. The CDR3 nucleotides read TGTGCCAGCTCATCGGAAAGGGAGCTTGGCTATGGCTACACCTTC.

The rearrangement uses TRBV19 and TRBJ2-2; D may be TRBD2 (6 bases). This CDR3 is built from 12 residues. From germline, CDR1 is LNHDA and CDR2 SQIVND (reference sequence). Trimming cost V 11 bases and J 4 bases, with 11 bases left between them. The CDR3 sequence: CAGGVSTGELFF. The CDR3 bases are TGTGCCGGCGGGGTTTCCACCGGGGAGCTGTTTTTT.

This chain connects TRBV5-1 to TRBJ1-2; 7 positions agree with TRBD1. J gave up 4 bases and V 5 bases, and 11 bases lay outside the gene matches. Germline V lookup: CDR1 SGHRS, CDR2 YFSETQ. The CDR3 covers 15 residues. The CDR3 region is CASSFTGDSGYGYTF. CDR3 in DNA: TGCGCCAGCAGTTTCACAGGGGACTCGGGCTATGGCTACACCTTC.

This chain connects TRBV2 to TRBJ2-1, with 9 bases aligning to TRBD2. The V gene end was trimmed by 4 bases and the J gene end by 4 bases; junction bases not matched to a gene: 8. CDR1 and CDR2 from the germline V gene are SNHLY and FYNNEI. The CDR3 length is 16 residues. The CDR3 DNA follows: TGTGCCAGCAGTGGGCTGGGACTAGCTAGGTACAATGAGCAGTTCTTC. This sequence encodes CASSGLGLARYNEQFF.

The chain combines TRBV6-5 with TRBJ2-3; D possibly corresponds to TRBD2 (7 bases). Germline V lookup: CDR1 MNHEY, CDR2 SVGAGI. This CDR3 region has 15 residues. Trimming took off 9 bases at V and 4 bases at J, with 20 bases between the two ends. CDR3 in amino acids: CASRDYREGADTQYF. The CDR3 bases are TGTGCCAGTCGGGACTATCGTGAGGGGGCAGATACGCAGTATTTT.

V usage is TRBV10-3 and J usage is TRBJ2-7; 8 bases agree with TRBD2. The CDR3 has 16 amino acids. The junction had 15 bases not matched to a gene; V was cut back by 6 bases and J by 5 bases. Germline CDR1 reads ENHRY; CDR2 reads SYGVKD. CDR3 amino acids: CAIRGKSGSLIHEQYF. In DNA form, the CDR3 reads TGTGCCATCAGGGGAAAAAGCGGGAGTCTAATTCACGAGCAGTACTTC.

The J gene is TRBJ2-3, the V gene TRBV27; 9 bases are a match to TRBD1. Germline assignment: CDR1 MNHEY and CDR2 SMNVEV (reference sequence). CDR3 length: 18 amino acids. Trimming took 5 bases from V and 5 from J; bases not matched to a gene: 17. This chain's CDR3 is CASSQIRTWTGAGDTQYF. In DNA form, the CDR3 reads TGTGCCAGCAGTCAAATAAGGACCTGGACAGGGGCAGGAGATACGCAGTATTTT.

There are many counts of this clone. The chain combines TRBV28 with TRBJ2-1; 7 nucleotides align to TRBD2. V trimming: 9 bases; J trimming: 6 bases; junction bases outside the gene matches: 8. Germline V gene lookup returns CDR1 MDHEN and CDR2 SYDVKM. The CDR3 sequence is 13 residues long. DNA for the CDR3: TGTGCCAGTGGGAGGGCCCCGGCCAATGAGCAGTTCTTC. Amino acid sequence: CASGRAPANEQFF.

This clone was counted at least ten times. J is TRBJ2-7 and V is TRBV6-2 or TRBV6-3; a possible D gene is TRBD1 (5 bases). CDR1 and CDR2 from the germline V gene are MNHEY and SVGEGT. There are 15 residues in the CDR3. V gave up 0 bases and J gave up 2 bases, with 11 bases separating them. For the CDR3, the DNA is TGTGCCAGCAGTTACTCGTCAGGGATGCCCTACGAGCAGTACTTC. Translation gives CASSYSSGMPYEQYF.

V gene TRBV11-3 combines with J gene TRBJ1-2, with 7 bases fitting TRBD1. CDR3 length equals 14 residues. CDR1 is SGHNT, CDR2 YENEEA, per germline. The V segment lost 5 bases and the J segment 4 bases; nucleotides outside the gene matches: 7. The CDR3 nucleotides are TGTGCCAGCAGCGGAACAGGGGTAGGCTATGGCTACACCTTC. This translates into CASSGTGVGYGYTF.

V is TRBV7-9 and J is TRBJ2-3, with 9 positions matching TRBD2. Germline CDR1 and CDR2: SEHNR and FQNEAQ (reference sequence). The CDR3 is 15 amino acids. With V trimmed by 3 bases and J by 2 bases, 3 bases remained unmatched. The CDR3 nucleotides read TGTGCCAGCAGCTTCCTAGCGGGACTCACAGATACGCAGTATTTT. Translating it yields CASSFLAGLTDTQYF.

The rearrangement joins TRBV7-9 to TRBJ2-3; 8 bases are shared with TRBD2. V gave up 2 bases and J gave up 4 bases; unmatched junction bases: 5. CDR1 SEHNR and CDR2 FQNEAQ come from the germline V gene (reference sequence). CDR3 length equals 15 residues. CDR3 sequence (DNA): TGTGCCAGCAGCTTACGAGGAGCGGGAGCAGATACGCAGTATTTT. Its protein product is CASSLRGAGADTQYF. The full variable domain, completed using reference TRBV7-9 and TRBJ2-3, is DTGVSQNPRHKITKRGQNVTFRCDPISEHNRLYWYRQTLGQGPEFLTYFQNEAQLEKSRLLSDRFSAERPKGSFSTLEIQRTEQGDSAMYLCASSLRGAGADTQYFGPGTRLTVL.

The V and J genes are TRBV11-2 and TRBJ2-6; 9 nucleotides align to TRBD1. Trimming removed 4 bases from V and 4 bases from J; junction bases left unmatched: 8. In germline, CDR1 is SGHAT, CDR2 FQNNGV. This CDR3 comprises 17 residues. The CDR3, as DNA: TGTGCCAGCAGCTCGGGGACAGGGAGGGCCGGGGCCAACGTCCTGACTTTC. It is translated as CASSSGTGRAGANVLTF.

V and J are TRBV5-4 and TRBJ1-4; 10 nucleotides agree with TRBD1. V lost 3 bases, J lost 5 bases, and 4 bases stayed unmatched. Germline values: CDR1 SGHNT, CDR2 YYREEE (reference sequence). The CDR3 extends over 15 amino acids. CDR3 nucleotide sequence: TGTGCCAGCAGCTCGACAGGGGGCGGCAATGAAAAACTGTTTTTT. Translated, it gives CASSSTGGGNEKLFF.

V gene TRBV7-8 combines with J gene TRBJ1-3, with TRBD1 matching over 10 bases. J gave up 8 bases and V 1 base, and 5 bases lay outside the gene matches. Per germline, CDR1 SGHVS and CDR2 FQNEAQ. The CDR3 sequence is 15 residues long. CDR3 nucleotide sequence: TGTGCCAGCAGCTTAGAGGGGACAGGGGTAGACACCATATATTTT. It translates to CASSLEGTGVDTIYF. The complete variable domain, with remaining parts taken from reference TRBV7-8 and TRBJ1-3, reads GAGVSQSPRYKVAKRGQDVALRCDPISGHVSLFWYQQALGQGPEFLTYFQNEAQLDKSGLPSDRFFAERPEGSVSTLKIQRTQQEDSAVYLCASSLEGTGVDTIYFGEGSWLTVV.